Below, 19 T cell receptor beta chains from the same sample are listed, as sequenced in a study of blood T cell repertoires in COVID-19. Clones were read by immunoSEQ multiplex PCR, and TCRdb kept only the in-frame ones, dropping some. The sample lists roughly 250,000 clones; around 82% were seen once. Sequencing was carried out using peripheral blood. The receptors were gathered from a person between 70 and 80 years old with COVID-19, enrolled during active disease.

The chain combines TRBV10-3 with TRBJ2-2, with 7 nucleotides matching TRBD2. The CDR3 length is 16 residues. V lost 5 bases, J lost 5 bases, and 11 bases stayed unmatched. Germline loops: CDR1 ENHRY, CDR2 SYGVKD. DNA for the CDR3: TGTGCCATCAGTCCTCTAGCGGTGGGATCAACCGGGGAGCTGTTTTTT. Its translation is CAISPLAVGSTGELFF.

The CDR3 region has the DNA TGTGCCTGGAGTGTAAAAGTGAGGGTACTCTCTGGAAACACCATATATTTT. As protein: CAWSVKVRVLSGNTIYF. The chain uses TRBV30 and TRBJ1-3; D call uncertain. Germline V gene data show CDR1 as GTSNPN and CDR2 as SVGIG (reference sequence). V was pared by 0 bases and J by 0 bases, with 15 bases between. The CDR3 totals 17 residues. Complete variable domain (other parts from reference TRBV30 and TRBJ1-3): SQTIHQWPATLVQPVGSPLSLECTVEGTSNPNLYWYRQAAGRGLQLLFYSVGIGQISSEVPQNLSASRPQDRQFILSSKKLLLSDSGFYLCAWSVKVRVLSGNTIYFGEGSWLTVV.

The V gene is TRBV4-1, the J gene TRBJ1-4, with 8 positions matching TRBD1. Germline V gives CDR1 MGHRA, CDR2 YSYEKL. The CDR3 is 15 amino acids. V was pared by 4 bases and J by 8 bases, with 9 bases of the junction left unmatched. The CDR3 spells CASSPPSGGEEKLFF. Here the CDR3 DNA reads TGCGCCAGCAGCCCTCCGTCAGGGGGCGAGGAAAAACTGTTTTTT.

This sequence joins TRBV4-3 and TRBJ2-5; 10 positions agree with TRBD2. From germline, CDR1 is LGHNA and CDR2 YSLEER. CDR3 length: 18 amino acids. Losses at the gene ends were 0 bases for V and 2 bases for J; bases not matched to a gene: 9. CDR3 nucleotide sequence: TGCGCCAGCAGCCAAGATAACCCAATTAGCGGGGGGCAAGAGACCCAGTACTTC. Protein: CASSQDNPISGGQETQYF.

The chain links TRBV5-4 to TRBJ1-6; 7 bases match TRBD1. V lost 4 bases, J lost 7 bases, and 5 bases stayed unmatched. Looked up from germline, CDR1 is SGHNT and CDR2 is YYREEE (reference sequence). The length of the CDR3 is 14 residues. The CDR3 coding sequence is TGTGCCAGCAGCCCCGGGACAGACAATTCACCCCTCCACTTT. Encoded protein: CASSPGTDNSPLHF.

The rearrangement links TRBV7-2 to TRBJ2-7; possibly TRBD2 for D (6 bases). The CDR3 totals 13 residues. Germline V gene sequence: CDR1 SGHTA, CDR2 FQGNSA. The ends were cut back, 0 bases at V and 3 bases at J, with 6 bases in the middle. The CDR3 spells CASSLAGGYEQYF. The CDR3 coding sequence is TGTGCCAGCAGCTTAGCGGGAGGCTACGAGCAGTACTTC.

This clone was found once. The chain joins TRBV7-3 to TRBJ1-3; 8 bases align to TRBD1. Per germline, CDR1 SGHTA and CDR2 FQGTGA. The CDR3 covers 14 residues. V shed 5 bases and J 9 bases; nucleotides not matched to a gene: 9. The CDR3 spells CASSPTGVGGTIYF. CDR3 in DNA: TGTGCCAGCAGCCCGACAGGGGTGGGTGGCACCATATATTTT.

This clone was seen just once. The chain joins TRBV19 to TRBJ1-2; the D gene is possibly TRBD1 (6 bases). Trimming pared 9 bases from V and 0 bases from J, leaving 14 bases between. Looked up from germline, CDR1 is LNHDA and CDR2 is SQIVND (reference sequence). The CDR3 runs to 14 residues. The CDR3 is CASRRNRANYGYTF. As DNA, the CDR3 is TGTGCCAGCCGTCGGAACAGGGCTAACTATGGCTACACCTTC. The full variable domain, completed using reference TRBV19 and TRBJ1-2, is DGGITQSPKYLFRKEGQNVTLSCEQNLNHDAMYWYRQDPGQGLRLIYYSQIVNDFQKGDIAEGYSVSREKKESFPLTVTSAQKNPTAFYLCASRRNRANYGYTFGSGTRLTVV.

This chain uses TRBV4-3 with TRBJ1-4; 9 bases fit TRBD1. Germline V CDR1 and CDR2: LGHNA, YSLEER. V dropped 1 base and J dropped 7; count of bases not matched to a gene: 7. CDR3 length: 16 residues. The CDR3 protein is CASSQVLGTGSEKLFF. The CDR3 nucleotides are TGCGCCAGCAGCCAAGTTCTGGGGACAGGGAGTGAAAAACTGTTTTTT.

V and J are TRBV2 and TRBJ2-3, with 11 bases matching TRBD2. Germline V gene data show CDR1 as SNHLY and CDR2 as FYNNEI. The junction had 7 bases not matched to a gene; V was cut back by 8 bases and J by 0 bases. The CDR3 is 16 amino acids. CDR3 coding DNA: TGTGCCAGCGAGGTAGCGGGGGGGCCTAGCACAGATACGCAGTATTTT. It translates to CASEVAGGPSTDTQYF.

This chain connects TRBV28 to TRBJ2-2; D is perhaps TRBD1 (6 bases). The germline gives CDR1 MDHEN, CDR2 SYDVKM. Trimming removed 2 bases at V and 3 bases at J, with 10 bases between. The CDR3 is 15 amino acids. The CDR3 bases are TGTGCCAGCAGTTTAGCAGGGGCCTACACCGGGGAGCTGTTTTTT. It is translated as CASSLAGAYTGELFF.

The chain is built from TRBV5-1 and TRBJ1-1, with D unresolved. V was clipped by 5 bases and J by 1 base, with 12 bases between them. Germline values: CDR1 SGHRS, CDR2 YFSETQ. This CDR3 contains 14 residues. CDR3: CASSSINGNTEAFF. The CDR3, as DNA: TGCGCCAGCAGTTCTATAAACGGGAACACTGAAGCTTTCTTT.

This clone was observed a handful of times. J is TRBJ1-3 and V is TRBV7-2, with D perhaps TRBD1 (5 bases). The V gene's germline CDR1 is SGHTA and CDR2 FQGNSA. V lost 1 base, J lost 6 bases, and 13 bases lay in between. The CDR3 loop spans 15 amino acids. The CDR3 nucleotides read TGTGCCAGCAGCTTAGGTCTGGGCAGGGAAAACACCATATATTTT. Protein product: CASSLGLGRENTIYF.

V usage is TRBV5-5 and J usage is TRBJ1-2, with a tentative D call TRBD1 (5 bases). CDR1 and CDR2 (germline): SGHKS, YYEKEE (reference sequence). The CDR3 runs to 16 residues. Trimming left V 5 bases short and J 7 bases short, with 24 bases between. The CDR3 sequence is CASRTGTNPERSGYTF. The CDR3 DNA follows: TGTGCCAGCAGGACCGGGACTAATCCAGAAAGGAGTGGCTACACCTTC. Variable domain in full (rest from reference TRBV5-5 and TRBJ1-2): DAGVTQSPTHLIKTRGQQVTLRCSPISGHKSVSWYQQVLGQGPQFIFQYYEKEERGRGNFPDRFSARQFPNYSSELNVNALLLGDSALYLCASRTGTNPERSGYTFGSGTRLTVV.

As DNA, the CDR3 is TGTGCCATCGCCATTTCGGGGGAGGAAGAGCAGTACTTC. Translated: CAIAISGEEEQYF. The chain carries TRBV28 and TRBJ2-7; D is possibly TRBD2 (6 bases). This CDR3 is 13 amino acids long. Germline V gene data show CDR1 as MDHEN and CDR2 as SYDVKM. The germline V and J ends were trimmed by 10 bases and 7 bases, with 20 bases remaining between them.

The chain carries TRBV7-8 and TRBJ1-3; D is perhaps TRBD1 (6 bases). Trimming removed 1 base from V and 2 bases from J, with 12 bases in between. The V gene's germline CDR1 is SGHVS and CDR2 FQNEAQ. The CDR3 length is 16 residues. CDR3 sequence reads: CASSLDRGAPGNTIYF. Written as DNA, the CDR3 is TGTGCCAGCAGCTTAGACCGGGGGGCGCCTGGAAACACCATATATTTT.

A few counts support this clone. The CDR3 DNA is TGTGCCAGCAGTTTGGAGCGGGAGCTCTACGAGCAGTACTTC. This translates into CASSLERELYEQYF. V and J are TRBV28 and TRBJ2-7; 8 positions match TRBD2. CDR1 and CDR2 from the germline V gene are MDHEN and SYDVKM. The trim removed 3 bases at V and 3 bases at J, leaving 4 bases unmatched. The CDR3 sequence is 14 residues long.

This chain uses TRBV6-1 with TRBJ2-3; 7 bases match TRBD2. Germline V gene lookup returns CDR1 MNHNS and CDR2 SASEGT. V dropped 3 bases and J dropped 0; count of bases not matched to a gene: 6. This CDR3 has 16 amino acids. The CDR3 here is CASSDPRTRSTDTQYF. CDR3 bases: TGTGCCAGCAGTGATCCTCGGACTAGGAGCACAGATACGCAGTATTTT.

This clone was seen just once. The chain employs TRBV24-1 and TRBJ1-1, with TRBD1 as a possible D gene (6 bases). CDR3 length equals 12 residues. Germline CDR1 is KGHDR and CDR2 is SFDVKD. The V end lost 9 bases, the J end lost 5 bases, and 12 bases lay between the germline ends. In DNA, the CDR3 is TGTGCCACCGAGGGGGTTAGGACTGAAGCTTTCTTT. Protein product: CATEGVRTEAFF.